These T cell receptor beta chains were read from a single sample in a study of regulatory T cells in long-lasting Graves disease. Via MiXCR, TCRdb re-called the multiplex PCR reads, giving one row per CDR3 protein. The table shows approximately 400,000 distinct CDR3 sequences, with approximately 12% occurring only once. These data were also filed under a second study, of T cells in Graves' hyperthyroidism and ophthalmopathy.

The sample in question was peripheral blood mononuclear cells (PBMCs), obtained at new diagnosis, from a patient treated with antithyroid drugs. Source of these receptors: a woman aged 18-35 years with Graves disease. The CDR3 runs from the conserved cysteine through the conserved F or W. Fields, in order: CDR3 DNA, CDR3 protein, clone size, V gene, J gene, D gene. A D gene is named only where the DNA matches it firmly. Expanded clones get a size class; other rows say once, few or many, or leave the size out.

CDR3 DNA: TGTGCCAGCAGCTTGTTAGGTACTGAGCAGTACTTC
CDR3 protein: CASSLLGTEQYF
clone size: -
V gene: TRBV5-5
J gene: TRBJ2-7
D gene: -

CDR3 DNA: TGCGCCAGCAGACTCTTAGCGAGCTCCTACAATGAGCAGTTCTTC
CDR3 protein: CASRLLASSYNEQFF
clone size: many
V gene: TRBV5-1
J gene: TRBJ2-1
D gene: -

CDR3 DNA: TGTGCCAGCAGCTTAGAGTGGGGGACTAGCGGGTCCCACAATGAGCAGTTCTTC
CDR3 protein: CASSLEWGTSGSHNEQFF
clone size: -
V gene: TRBV7-2
J gene: TRBJ2-1
D gene: TRBD2

CDR3 DNA: TGTGCCAGCAACCCCCCCTCTGGGGAGCTGTTTTTT
CDR3 protein: CASNPPSGELFF
clone size: many
V gene: TRBV6-1
J gene: TRBJ2-2
D gene: -

CDR3 DNA: TGTGCCAGCACCCACGGGGGTTCGGATCAGCCCCAGCATTTT
CDR3 protein: CASTHGGSDQPQHF
clone size: few
V gene: TRBV28
J gene: TRBJ1-5
D gene: -

CDR3 DNA: TGTGCCAGTAGCCTCACTTTGAGAATTGAAGCTTTCTTT
CDR3 protein: CASSLTLRIEAFF
clone size: many
V gene: TRBV19
J gene: TRBJ1-1
D gene: -

CDR3 DNA: TGTGCCACCAGTGATTTACCCTGCCGGGACAGGGCTTATGGCTACACCTTC
CDR3 protein: CATSDLPCRDRAYGYTF
clone size: many
V gene: TRBV24-1
J gene: TRBJ1-2
D gene: TRBD1

CDR3 DNA: TGTGCCAGCAGCCAAGGGGGTACGGGAAACACCATATATTTT
CDR3 protein: CASSQGGTGNTIYF
clone size: few
V gene: TRBV3-1
J gene: TRBJ1-3
D gene: -

CDR3 DNA: TGTGCCAGTACATTTGGCTCCGGAGATGGCTACACCTTC
CDR3 protein: CASTFGSGDGYTF
clone size: -
V gene: TRBV19
J gene: TRBJ1-2
D gene: -

CDR3 DNA: TGTGCCAGCAGCTTCGACGTGGGGGTCGCTAAAGCTTTCTTT
CDR3 protein: CASSFDVGVAKAFF
clone size: many
V gene: TRBV7-9
J gene: TRBJ1-1
D gene: -

CDR3 DNA: TGTGCCAGCAGCGACCGGGACAAGCCCACAGATACGCAGTATTTT
CDR3 protein: CASSDRDKPTDTQYF
clone size: many
V gene: TRBV13
J gene: TRBJ2-3
D gene: -

CDR3 DNA: TGTGCCAGCAGTGAAGGAAACAATGAGCAGTTCTTC
CDR3 protein: CASSEGNNEQFF
clone size: -
V gene: TRBV2
J gene: TRBJ2-1
D gene: -

CDR3 DNA: TGTGCCAGTAGAGTCACAGGTTATAGCAATCAGCCCCAGCATTTT
CDR3 protein: CASRVTGYSNQPQHF
clone size: -
V gene: TRBV19
J gene: TRBJ1-5
D gene: -

CDR3 DNA: TGTGCCAGCAGTTTTAATTGGAGGGAGCAGTTCTTC
CDR3 protein: CASSFNWREQFF
clone size: -
V gene: TRBV6-5
J gene: TRBJ2-1
D gene: -

CDR3 DNA: TGTGCCAGCAGTTACTCAGAATTTCCGGGCAGGGGAACAGATACGCAGTATTTT
CDR3 protein: CASSYSEFPGRGTDTQYF
clone size: once
V gene: TRBV6-5
J gene: TRBJ2-3
D gene: -